This entry lists 25 T cell receptor beta chains sequenced from one sample in a study of blood T cell repertoires in COVID-19. Assay: immunoSEQ multiplex PCR; the TCRdb copy retains only in-frame clones and omits some. The sample has hundreds of thousands of clones, 70% to 90% seen once. The specimen was peripheral blood. The receptors shown here come from a man aged 35 to 55 with acute or convalescent COVID-19.

The chain carries TRBV23-1 and TRBJ2-2, with D possibly matching TRBD2 (5 bases). TRBV23-1 is flagged as an ORF with uncertain function. The CDR3 covers 19 residues. V was trimmed by 0 bases and J by 4 bases, leaving 21 bases between them. CDR3 DNA sequence: TGCGCCAGCAGTCAATCTTTCGGAGGCATCGTTCGTAGCACCGGGGAGCTGTTTTTT. Translation gives CASSQSFGGIVRSTGELFF.

This clone is a singleton in its sample. This chain uses TRBV2 with TRBJ2-2, with TRBD1 identical over 7 bases. J gave up 4 bases and V 5 bases, and 7 bases lay outside the gene matches. The CDR3 has 15 residues. Germline V CDR1 and CDR2: SNHLY, FYNNEI. CDR3 DNA: TGTGCCAGCAGTAACAGGGGACGAGGCACCGGGGAGCTGTTTTTT. Protein sequence: CASSNRGRGTGELFF.

The CDR3 DNA reads as TGTGCCAGCACCTCCGGGGGTTACAATGAGCAGTTCTTC. Translated: CASTSGGYNEQFF. This chain uses TRBV12-3 or TRBV12-4 with TRBJ2-1; maybe TRBD2 (6 bases). V was clipped by 7 bases and J by 4 bases, with 11 bases between them. This CDR3 is 13 amino acids long.

As DNA, the CDR3 is TGTGCCAGCAGCTTAGCGGCGGTGGATGCTAACTATGGCTACACCTTC. It is translated as CASSLAAVDANYGYTF. The chain couples TRBV7-2 to TRBJ1-2; D is ambiguous. Germline lookup yields CDR1 SGHTA and CDR2 FQGNSA. Trimming took 0 bases from V and 0 from J, leaving 11 bases between them. This CDR3 has 16 residues. Full variable domain (missing parts from reference TRBV7-2 and TRBJ1-2): GAGVSQSPSNKVTEKGKDVELRCDPISGHTALYWYRQSLGQGLEFLIYFQGNSAPDKSGLPSDRFSAERTGGSVSTLTIQRTQQEDSAVYLCASSLAAVDANYGYTFGSGTRLTVV.

The rearrangement links TRBV5-1 to TRBJ1-1; D is perhaps TRBD1 (6 bases). V shed 2 bases and J shed 1 base, with 9 bases lying between them. CDR3 length: 14 residues. Germline V gene data show CDR1 as SGHRS and CDR2 as YFSETQ. The CDR3 loop reads CASSLQQGNTEAFF. The CDR3 DNA is TGCGCCAGCAGCTTACAACAGGGGAACACTGAAGCTTTCTTT.

This clone was counted once. The chain links TRBV18 to TRBJ2-2; TRBD2 agrees at 11 bases. The germline gives CDR1 KGHSH, CDR2 LQKENI. V shed 6 bases and J 4 bases; nucleotides not matched to a gene: 10. The CDR3 spans 17 residues. CDR3 loop: CASSGTSGLLSTGELFF. CDR3 DNA: TGTGCCAGCTCTGGGACTAGCGGATTGCTTTCCACCGGGGAGCTGTTTTTT.

The rearrangement uses TRBV19 and TRBJ1-3; 7 nucleotides agree with TRBD1. V trimming: 4 bases; J trimming: 0 bases; junction bases outside the gene matches: 6. Germline V gene lookup returns CDR1 LNHDA and CDR2 SQIVND (reference sequence). The CDR3 extends over 16 amino acids. Written as DNA, the CDR3 is TGTGCCAGTAGTACAATCTCAGGGGGCTCTGGAAACACCATATATTTT. This encodes CASSTISGGSGNTIYF. Full variable domain (outside the CDR3, taken from reference TRBV19 and TRBJ1-3): DGGITQSPKYLFRKEGQNVTLSCEQNLNHDAMYWYRQDPGQGLRLIYYSQIVNDFQKGDIAEGYSVSREKKESFPLTVTSAQKNPTAFYLCASSTISGGSGNTIYFGEGSWLTVV.

Notes on this clone: The junction and the germline gene differ at one end; a read error may be behind it. V gene TRBV3-1 (or the pseudogene TRBV3-2) combines with J gene TRBJ1-2, with 7 nucleotides matching TRBD1. Germline loops: CDR1 LGHDT, CDR2 YNNKEL (reference sequence). The CDR3 totals 17 residues. This chain's CDR3 is CASSEDINRGSLYGYTF. CDR3 in DNA: TGTGCCAGCAGCGAAGACATCAACAGGGGTTCCCTCTATGGCTACACCTTC.

This chain connects TRBV30 to TRBJ2-3, with 7 bases aligning to TRBD2. Germline CDR1 is GTSNPN and CDR2 is SVGIG (reference sequence). The J segment lost 0 bases and the V segment lost 3 bases, leaving 9 bases of the junction unmatched. The CDR3 is 16 residues long. CDR3 nucleotides: TGTGCCTGGAGGAAGCGGGACCACTCTAGCACAGATACGCAGTATTTT. As protein: CAWRKRDHSSTDTQYF.

This clone was detected once. The rearrangement joins TRBV19 to TRBJ1-2; D is unclear. The CDR3 consists of 13 residues. Germline V gene lookup returns CDR1 LNHDA and CDR2 SQIVND (reference sequence). V gave up 5 bases and J gave up 8 bases, with 15 bases separating them. The CDR3 sequence: CASSPLREWGYTF. The CDR3 DNA reads as TGTGCCAGTAGTCCTCTCCGGGAGTGGGGCTACACCTTC.

V usage is TRBV2 and J usage is TRBJ1-1, with 11 bases that match TRBD1. The CDR3 loop spans 16 amino acids. With V trimmed by 2 bases and J by 5 bases, 7 bases remained unmatched. The germline gives CDR1 SNHLY, CDR2 FYNNEI. Here the CDR3 DNA reads TGTGCCAGCAGTGAATTAGCCGGGACAGGGGGGACTGAAGCTTTCTTT. Protein product: CASSELAGTGGTEAFF.

The V and J genes are TRBV6-5 and TRBJ1-1, with D maybe TRBD1 (5 bases). Trimming removed 5 bases from V and 3 bases from J, with 16 bases in between. The CDR3 has 15 residues. Germline V gene lookup returns CDR1 MNHEY and CDR2 SVGAGI. CDR3 sequence reads: CASSTRTGIDTEAFF. CDR3 nucleotides: TGTGCCAGCAGTACCCGTACAGGTATAGACACTGAAGCTTTCTTT.

This clone came up a few times. V gene TRBV2 combines with J gene TRBJ2-7, with D possibly being TRBD1 (5 bases). The CDR3 is 15 residues long. Germline assignment: CDR1 SNHLY and CDR2 FYNNEI. The V end was cut by 8 bases, the J end by 3 bases, with 20 bases between. The CDR3 protein is CASLSAGITFYEQYF. The CDR3 region has the DNA TGTGCCAGCCTCTCGGCAGGGATAACGTTCTACGAGCAGTACTTC. Full variable domain (remainder filled in from reference TRBV2 and TRBJ2-7): EPEVTQTPSHQVTQMGQEVILRCVPISNHLYFYWYRQILGQKVEFLVSFYNNEISEKSEIFDDQFSVERPDGSNFTLKIRSTKLEDSAMYFCASLSAGITFYEQYFGPGTRLTVT.

V usage is TRBV7-2 and J usage is TRBJ2-7; D possibly corresponds to TRBD2 (6 bases). This CDR3 is 15 amino acids long. The ends were cut back, 4 bases at V and 5 bases at J, with 18 bases in the middle. Germline lookup yields CDR1 SGHTA and CDR2 FQGNSA. The CDR3 here is CASSSPGLPSDEQYF. In DNA form, the CDR3 reads TGTGCCAGCAGCTCTCCCGGACTACCCTCTGACGAGCAGTACTTC.

The chain has TRBV2 and TRBJ1-5, with 8 bases lining up with TRBD1. The ends lost 7 bases at V and 3 bases at J; junction bases unmatched: 8. This CDR3 has 15 residues. Per germline, CDR1 SNHLY and CDR2 FYNNEI. The CDR3 protein is CASTLDRAVNQPQHF. The CDR3 DNA reads TGTGCCAGCACTTTGGACAGGGCAGTCAATCAGCCCCAGCATTTT.

The chain is built from TRBV5-5 and TRBJ2-3, with D maybe TRBD2 (6 bases). V dropped 2 bases and J dropped 1 base, with 8 bases sitting between them. The CDR3 sequence is 14 residues long. Germline V gene sequence: CDR1 SGHKS, CDR2 YYEKEE (reference sequence). The CDR3 loop is CASSLSSGTDTQYF. The CDR3 DNA reads as TGTGCCAGCAGCTTATCTAGCGGCACAGATACGCAGTATTTT.

The rearrangement uses TRBV9 and TRBJ2-3; 14 bases match TRBD2. This CDR3 comprises 21 residues. V was clipped by 4 bases and J by 1 base; unmatched bases: 17. Germline values: CDR1 SGDLS, CDR2 YYNGEE. DNA for the CDR3: TGTGCCAGCAGCCCACCCCCTATGGGACTAGCGGGAGAATTCGGCACAGATACGCAGTATTTT. Amino acid sequence: CASSPPPMGLAGEFGTDTQYF.

On this clone: The same CDR3 can be traced to other DNA sequences in this sample. V gene TRBV5-1 combines with J gene TRBJ2-1; 8 positions match TRBD2. From germline, CDR1 is SGHRS and CDR2 YFSETQ. With 0 bases clipped from V and 9 bases from J, the junction kept 2 bases outside the gene matches. The CDR3 is 13 residues long. The CDR3 protein is CASSLGLAGEQFF. The CDR3 DNA sequence: TGCGCCAGCAGCTTGGGGCTAGCGGGTGAGCAGTTCTTC.

The chain uses TRBV23-1 and TRBJ1-5; D possibly corresponds to TRBD1 (6 bases). TRBV23-1 is marked as an open reading frame, function uncertain. CDR3 length: 15 residues. Deletions cut 8 bases from V and 0 bases from J, with 14 bases between. The DNA for the CDR3 is TGCGCCAGCGGAGGCAGGGGACGTAGCAATCAGCCCCAGCATTTT. This translates into CASGGRGRSNQPQHF.

The V gene is TRBV24-1, the J gene TRBJ1-1, with 8 nucleotides matching TRBD1. V was pared by 5 bases and J by 1 base, with 5 bases of the junction left unmatched. Looked up from germline, CDR1 is KGHDR and CDR2 is SFDVKD. This CDR3 is 15 amino acids long. CDR3 amino acids: CATSVWTGRNTEAFF. CDR3 nucleotides: TGTGCCACCAGTGTCTGGACAGGGAGGAACACTGAAGCTTTCTTT.

The CDR3 is CASSILPTDTQYF. DNA of the CDR3: TGTGCCAGTAGTATCCTCCCGACAGATACGCAGTATTTT. The V call is TRBV19, the J call TRBJ2-3; D remains unclear. The ends were cut back, 3 bases at V and 3 bases at J, with 7 bases in the middle. This CDR3 has 13 amino acids. Germline V gives CDR1 LNHDA, CDR2 SQIVND (reference sequence).

This sequence joins TRBV27 and TRBJ1-1; 7 nucleotides agree with TRBD1. V was pared by 3 bases and J by 5 bases, with 6 bases of the junction left unmatched. The germline V gene encodes CDR1 MNHEY and CDR2 SMNVEV (reference sequence). The CDR3 is made up of 14 amino acids. The CDR3 loop reads CASSLSQTGTEAFF. CDR3 in DNA: TGTGCCAGCAGTTTGAGCCAGACAGGGACTGAAGCTTTCTTT.

This clone was picked up a small number of times. The chain has TRBV27 and TRBJ2-7; D gene ambiguous. This CDR3 comprises 14 residues. Germline-derived CDR1 and CDR2 are MNHEY and SMNVEV (reference sequence). Trimming cost V 5 bases and J 5 bases, with 16 bases left between them. CDR3 sequence (DNA): TGTGCCAGCAGTCAACTGACATATCTTAACGAGCAGTACTTC. Residues: CASSQLTYLNEQYF.

This chain links TRBV10-2 with TRBJ2-7; 11 positions agree with TRBD1. The germline V gene encodes CDR1 WSHSY and CDR2 SAAADI. The CDR3 has 13 amino acids. J was trimmed by 5 bases and V by 6 bases; bases with no gene match: 3. The DNA of the CDR3 is TGCGCCAGCAGGGACAGGGGGCGGAACGAGCAGTACTTC. It encodes CASRDRGRNEQYF.

The chain is built from TRBV10-2 and TRBJ2-1; 13 bases map to TRBD2. The CDR3 sequence is 14 residues long. The V segment lost 6 bases and the J segment 5 bases; nucleotides outside the gene matches: 1. Germline CDR1 reads WSHSY; CDR2 reads SAAADI. DNA of the CDR3: TGCGCCAGCAGACTAGCGGGGGGGCACAATGAGCAGTTCTTC. It specifies CASRLAGGHNEQFF.